This T cell receptor (beta chain) is drawn from a study of T cells in Graves' hyperthyroidism and ophthalmopathy. Using RNA transcripts as the source, TCR beta CDR3 regions were amplified. The HTBI set primed first-round TCR CDR3 RT-PCR. TCRdb independently ran MiXCR on the multiplex PCR reads; one entry per CDR3 protein. The sample lists roughly 240,000 distinct CDR3 sequences; about a sixth were seen once. Trimming at V came to 4 bases and at J to 0 bases, leaving 14 bases not matched to a gene. CDR1 is SGHRS, CDR2 YFSETQ, per germline. The CDR3 totals 18 residues. Regarding this clonotype: The antigen is not known.

General study points: Most thyroid-expanded clonotypes above 0.001 were also found in blood.

The sequence was obtained from a woman aged 18 to 35 with Graves' ophthalmopathy. The gene calls are TRBV5-1 and TRBJ2-3; 7 bases are shared with TRBD2. Sequencing used blood. CDR3 bases: TGCGCCAGCAGCCCGGGACTAACGGGGGAGACTAGCACAGATACGCAGTATTTT. It yields the protein CASSPGLTGETSTDTQYF.